This is a list of T cell receptor beta chains from one sample in a study of cytomegalovirus exposure and HLA in healthy donors. Assay: immunoSEQ multiplex PCR; the TCRdb copy retains only in-frame clones and omits some. The sample has 150,000 to 200,000 clones, over 65% seen once. The source material was PBMCs. These receptors came from a man younger than 35 in good health and CMV-seropositive. CDR3s include the opening cysteine and the closing phenylalanine or tryptophan. The D gene is left open where the match is weak. For some rows the clone size is stated as once, few or many, or as a class when expanded; others skip it.

v_gene	d_gene	abundance	len	j_gene	CDR3nt	CDR3aa
TRBV28	.	.	14	TRBJ2-7	TGTGCCAGCAGTTTACTTTCAGTTGACTACGAGCAGTACTTC	CASSLLSVDYEQYF
TRBV27	TRBD2	.	16	TRBJ2-2	TGTGCCAGCAGTTCCTTAGCGGGACTGAACACCGGGGAGCTGTTTTTT	CASSSLAGLNTGELFF
TRBV5-1	TRBD2	few	15	TRBJ2-7	TGCGCCAGCAGTTGGCGTAGCGGGGCCTCCTACGAGCAGTACTTC	CASSWRSGASYEQYF
TRBV7-8	.	.	14	TRBJ2-5	TGTGCCAGCAGCCCGGGAAACCTGGGGGAGACCCAGTACTTC	CASSPGNLGETQYF
TRBV2	.	few	15	TRBJ2-7	TGTGCCAGCAGCACGGACAGAGCCATTACCTACGAGCAGTACTTC	CASSTDRAITYEQYF
TRBV10-3	.	.	17	TRBJ2-7	TGTGCCATCAGTGGCCCAGGGGTTGAGAAGCACCCCTACGAGCAGTACTTC	CAISGPGVEKHPYEQYF
TRBV4-3	TRBD2	.	15	TRBJ2-7	TGCGCCAGCAGCCAAGGGGCTAGCGGCTCCTACGAGCAGTACTTC	CASSQGASGSYEQYF
TRBV28	TRBD2	.	14	TRBJ2-1	TGTGCCAGCAGAGGGACTAGCGGTTACAATGAGCAGTTCTTC	CASRGTSGYNEQFF
TRBV2	.	once	18	TRBJ2-6	TGTGCCAGCTTGGGGAGCACCACAGAAAGATCCGGGGCCAACGTCCTGACTTTC	CASLGSTTERSGANVLTF
TRBV19	.	.	16	TRBJ2-3	TGTGCCAGTAGTATACTGGCGGGGTTAGGCACAGATACGCAGTATTTT	CASSILAGLGTDTQYF
TRBV9	TRBD1	.	17	TRBJ1-2	TGTGCCAGCAGCGTAGGAGGGACAGGCGTCCTTAACTATGGCTACACCTTC	CASSVGGTGVLNYGYTF
TRBV7-2	TRBD2	.	14	TRBJ2-7	TGTGCCAGCACCACTAGCGGGAGGGCCCACGAGCAGTACTTC	CASTTSGRAHEQYF
TRBV4-3	TRBD1	.	15	TRBJ2-7	TGCGCCAGCAGCCAAGAGGGACAGGGGGCTGTTGAGCAGTACTTC	CASSQEGQGAVEQYF
TRBV7-6	.	.	17	TRBJ1-1	TGTGCCAGCAGCTTAGATGAGTCGGAGGACAGGAACACTGAAGCTTTCTTT	CASSLDESEDRNTEAFF
TRBV30	TRBD1	few	15	TRBJ1-5	TGTGCCTGGAGGGGAGACGGGACAGCACCTCAGCCCCAGCATTTT	CAWRGDGTAPQPQHF
TRBV18	TRBD1	.	16	TRBJ1-1	TGTGCCAGCTCACCGAACCGACAGGGCATGAACACTGAAGCTTTCTTT	CASSPNRQGMNTEAFF
TRBV29-1	TRBD1	.	13	TRBJ2-1	TGCAGCGTAACCGGGACAGTCCACAATGAGCAGTTCTTC	CSVTGTVHNEQFF
TRBV4-2	.	.	19	TRBJ1-2	TGTGCCAGCAGCCGTAAAACACAGGGAATGCGAATAATGCGAGATGGCTACACCTTC	CASSRKTQGMRIMRDGYTF
TRBV25-1	.	.	11	TRBJ1-3	TGTGCCAGCAGTGGAGGACAAGACACACATTTT	CASSGGQDTHF
TRBV11-2	.	.	15	TRBJ1-4	TGTGCCAGCAGCTTAGGCACGGTTGAGGGTGAAAAACTGTTTTTT	CASSLGTVEGEKLFF
TRBV25-1	.	.	11	TRBJ1-1	TGTGCCAGCAGTGACGGACAGAGAGCTTTCTTT	CASSDGQRAFF
TRBV7-2	TRBD2	.	17	TRBJ2-7	TGTGCCAGCAGCTTAGCGCGGGCTAGCGGGAGTCAGGGGGAGCAGTACTTC	CASSLARASGSQGEQYF
TRBV27	.	.	14	TRBJ1-2	TGTGCCAGCAGTTCTCTAACAGGGTCGGCTGGCTACACCTTC	CASSSLTGSAGYTF
TRBV7-2	TRBD1	few	15	TRBJ2-6	TGTGCCAGCAGCTACAGGGGCCGCGGGGCCAACGTCCTGACTTTC	CASSYRGRGANVLTF
TRBV28	TRBD2	.	16	TRBJ2-2	TGTGCCAGCAGTTTCGGGGGGGGAAGGGGAACCGGGGAGCTGTTTTTT	CASSFGGGRGTGELFF
TRBV19	.	.	14	TRBJ2-7	TGTGCCAGTAGTATGGGGAGCACCTCCTACGAGCAGTACTTC	CASSMGSTSYEQYF
TRBV5-4	TRBD1	few	14	TRBJ2-7	TGTGCCAGCAGCAGGACAGGGGCTACCTACGAGCAGTACTTC	CASSRTGATYEQYF
TRBV6-1	.	.	14	TRBJ1-4	TGTGCCAGCAGTGGAGGCAGGGAACAGGAAAAACTGTTTTTT	CASSGGREQEKLFF
TRBV28	.	.	14	TRBJ2-7	TGTGCCAGCAGTCCGGGGCAGGGGAGTAACGAGCAGTACTTC	CASSPGQGSNEQYF
TRBV5-4	TRBD2	.	16	TRBJ2-1	TGTGCCAGCAGCTTGACTAGCGGGCGCGGATACAATGAGCAGTTCTTC	CASSLTSGRGYNEQFF
TRBV29-1	.	once	14	TRBJ2-5	TGCAGCGTCGGAGACAGGATCCGGGGCGAGACCCAGTACTTC	CSVGDRIRGETQYF
TRBV27	TRBD2	.	16	TRBJ2-2	TGTGCCAGCAGACTAGCGGGAGGGTTATCGGCCGGGGAGCTGTTTTTT	CASRLAGGLSAGELFF
TRBV19	.	once	14	TRBJ1-5	TGTGCCAGTAGAGCTGCTGTTCTTGGTCAGCCCCAGCATTTT	CASRAAVLGQPQHF
TRBV4-3	TRBD1	.	15	TRBJ2-1	TGCGCCAGCAGCCACAGACAGGGGGTGGCCACTGAGCAGTTCTTC	CASSHRQGVATEQFF
TRBV19	TRBD2	.	17	TRBJ2-1	TGTGCCAGTACCCCCCGGGGGGGACTAGCGAGCTACAATGAGCAGTTCTTC	CASTPRGGLASYNEQFF
TRBV6-5	TRBD1	.	15	TRBJ2-2	TGTGCCAGCAGTTTACGGGACAGCTCTGCCGGGGAGCTGTTTTTT	CASSLRDSSAGELFF
TRBV2	TRBD1	.	15	TRBJ2-3	TGTGCCAGCATCCCCACAGGGGATGTCACAGATACGCAGTATTTT	CASIPTGDVTDTQYF
TRBV28	TRBD2	.	14	TRBJ2-5	TGTGCCAGCAGTTTGGGGGAGGGCCCCCAGACCCAGTACTTC	CASSLGEGPQTQYF
TRBV29-1	TRBD1	.	14	TRBJ2-7	TGCAGCGTTGAAGAAAAGGGACAGTTCTACGAGCAGTACTTC	CSVEEKGQFYEQYF
TRBV6-5	TRBD2	.	14	TRBJ2-1	TGTGCCAGCACCCGAGCGGGGGCTGGGAATGAGCAGTTCTTC	CASTRAGAGNEQFF
TRBV4-1	.	.	12	TRBJ2-7	TGCGCCAGCAGCCAAGCGGGTTACGAGCAGTACTTC	CASSQAGYEQYF
TRBV19	.	medium-sized	14	TRBJ2-7	TGTGCCAGTAGTGCTGACCGTCAGGGATTGGAGCAGTACTTC	CASSADRQGLEQYF
TRBV27	.	.	15	TRBJ2-7	TGTGCCAGCAGTTTATACCGACAGAGGTTGGGCGAGCAGTACTTC	CASSLYRQRLGEQYF
TRBV2	TRBD1	.	14	TRBJ2-7	TGTGCCAGCCAAGACCAGGGGGCTTCCTACGAGCAGTACTTC	CASQDQGASYEQYF
TRBV20-1	.	.	11	TRBJ2-3	TGCAGTGCCTCCGGGGGTGATACGCAGTATTTT	CSASGGDTQYF
TRBV9	TRBD1	.	15	TRBJ2-7	TGTGCCAGCAGCGTAGAGGGGCAGGGGGCCGACGAGCAGTACTTC	CASSVEGQGADEQYF
TRBV29-1	TRBD2	.	14	TRBJ2-7	TGCAGCGTTGAAGTAGCGGGAGCGATCTACGAGCAGTACTTC	CSVEVAGAIYEQYF
TRBV4-2	.	.	14	TRBJ2-7	TGTGCCAGCAGCCAAGACGAGCGGGTCATCGAGCAGTACTTC	CASSQDERVIEQYF
TRBV19	TRBD1	.	13	TRBJ1-2	TGTGCCAGTACCCCGACCGACAGGGTTGGCTACACCTTC	CASTPTDRVGYTF
TRBV30	TRBD1	.	14	TRBJ2-7	TGTGCCTGGAGTGTAGGTCAGGGGGCCAACGAGCAGTACTTC	CAWSVGQGANEQYF